These T cell receptor beta chains were read from a single sample in a study of cytomegalovirus exposure and HLA in healthy donors. Assay: immunoSEQ multiplex PCR; the TCRdb copy retains only in-frame clones and omits some. The sample includes about 140,000 clones, approximately 87% of them seen just once. The sample consisted of PBMCs. The receptors come from a man aged 18 to 30 in good health and CMV-seronegative. Both conserved end residues are part of each CDR3. D genes are given only for firm matches. Clone size appears in some rows only: once, few, many, or a class for an expanded clone.

J: TRBJ1-2
size: NA
D: NA
V: TRBV5-4
CDR3: CASSYTDRRGLGYTF
DNA: TGTGCCAGCAGCTATACGGACAGACGAGGATTGGGCTACACCTTC

J: TRBJ2-7
size: NA
D: TRBD1
V: TRBV6-1
CDR3: CASSGQGAGEQYF
DNA: TGTGCCAGCAGTGGACAGGGGGCTGGCGAGCAGTACTTC

J: TRBJ2-7
size: NA
D: TRBD2
V: TRBV28
CDR3: CASVGLADSEQYF
DNA: TGTGCCAGCGTGGGGCTAGCGGATTCCGAGCAGTACTTC

J: TRBJ2-7
size: NA
D: NA
V: TRBV5-1
CDR3: CASRRTGSYEQYF
DNA: TGCGCCAGTAGGAGGACTGGCTCCTACGAGCAGTACTTC

J: TRBJ2-1
size: few
D: TRBD2
V: TRBV6-1
CDR3: CASNPSGTYNEQFF
DNA: TGTGCCAGCAATCCTAGCGGTACCTACAATGAGCAGTTCTTC

J: TRBJ2-1
size: many
D: TRBD2
V: TRBV4-3
CDR3: CASSQDAAGGYNEQFF
DNA: TGCGCCAGCAGCCAAGATGCAGCGGGAGGTTACAATGAGCAGTTCTTC

J: TRBJ2-7
size: few
D: TRBD1
V: TRBV7-8
CDR3: CASSSSGQGPHYEQYF
DNA: TGTGCCAGCAGCTCTTCGGGACAGGGGCCGCACTACGAGCAGTACTTC

J: TRBJ2-7
size: NA
D: TRBD2
V: TRBV6-6
CDR3: CASSYSSVGLAGLKYF
DNA: TGTGCCAGCAGTTACTCCTCGGTTGGACTAGCGGGATTAAAGTACTTC

J: TRBJ1-1
size: NA
D: NA
V: TRBV13
CDR3: CASSGRQDVMNTEAFF
DNA: TGTGCCAGCAGCGGCCGACAGGACGTTATGAACACTGAAGCTTTCTTT

J: TRBJ2-7
size: NA
D: NA
V: TRBV28
CDR3: CASSLGSNPYEQYF
DNA: TGTGCCAGCAGTTTAGGCTCGAACCCCTACGAGCAGTACTTC

J: TRBJ1-6
size: NA
D: NA
V: TRBV4-1
CDR3: CASSQEGTYSPLHF
DNA: TGCGCCAGCAGCCAAGAAGGGACATATTCACCCCTCCACTTT

J: TRBJ2-7
size: NA
D: NA
V: TRBV5-6
CDR3: CASSLGSGDEQYF
DNA: TGTGCCAGCAGCTTGGGATCAGGGGACGAGCAGTACTTC

J: TRBJ2-5
size: NA
D: TRBD1
V: TRBV28
CDR3: CASRPRTGAETQYF
DNA: TGTGCCAGCAGGCCCCGGACAGGGGCCGAGACCCAGTACTTC

J: TRBJ2-5
size: many
D: TRBD1
V: TRBV9
CDR3: CASSAPGGETQYF
DNA: TGTGCCAGCAGCGCCCCAGGGGGAGAGACCCAGTACTTC

J: TRBJ2-1
size: NA
D: TRBD1
V: TRBV9
CDR3: CASRGQRSEDNEQFF
DNA: TGTGCCAGCAGGGGACAGAGGTCGGAGGACAATGAGCAGTTCTTC

J: TRBJ2-5
size: NA
D: TRBD2
V: TRBV2
CDR3: CASSDFGRAEETQYF
DNA: TGTGCCAGCAGTGATTTTGGGAGGGCCGAGGAGACCCAGTACTTC

J: TRBJ2-7
size: NA
D: TRBD2
V: TRBV6-5
CDR3: CASSSRLAGGYEQYF
DNA: TGTGCCAGCAGTTCCCGACTAGCGGGGGGGTACGAGCAGTACTTC

J: TRBJ1-3
size: NA
D: NA
V: TRBV19
CDR3: CASSPGQRLRASGNTIYF
DNA: TGTGCCAGTAGCCCAGGACAGAGACTCCGCGCCTCTGGAAACACCATATATTTT

J: TRBJ2-1
size: NA
D: TRBD2
V: TRBV7-2
CDR3: CASSTPLAGGPNYNEQFF
DNA: TGTGCCAGCAGCACCCCCCTAGCGGGGGGGCCTAACTACAATGAGCAGTTCTTC

J: TRBJ1-2
size: few
D: TRBD1
V: TRBV11-2
CDR3: CASTPGQGIYGYTF
DNA: TGTGCCAGCACCCCGGGACAGGGAATCTATGGCTACACCTTC

J: TRBJ2-7
size: NA
D: NA
V: TRBV29-1
CDR3: CSIRQNYEQYF
DNA: TGCAGCATACGACAGAACTACGAGCAGTACTTC

J: TRBJ2-7
size: NA
D: TRBD1
V: TRBV7-8
CDR3: CASSLEGASRVEQYF
DNA: TGTGCCAGCAGCTTAGAGGGGGCCAGCCGGGTCGAGCAGTACTTC

J: TRBJ2-2
size: once
D: NA
V: TRBV7-2
CDR3: CASSLDRNTGELFF
DNA: TGTGCCAGCAGCTTGGACAGGAACACCGGGGAGCTGTTTTTT

J: TRBJ1-5
size: NA
D: NA
V: TRBV19
CDR3: CASSINQGLNQPQHF
DNA: TGTGCCAGTAGTATCAACCAGGGCCTAAATCAGCCCCAGCATTTT